The 10 T cell receptor beta chains reported below all come from one sample, sequenced in a study of cytomegalovirus exposure and HLA in healthy donors. It was with 60 Vbeta and 13 Jbeta primers that the PCR ran. Sequencing was performed with immunoSEQ multiplex PCR; in TCRdb, only in-frame clones are kept and a portion is missing. The table includes about 130,000 clones, around 80% detected once. Sample: PBMCs. These receptors all stem from a woman in her late teens or twenties in good health and CMV-seropositive.

V gene TRBV5-6 combines with J gene TRBJ2-5; 7 nucleotides line up with TRBD1. The CDR3 has 14 residues. Germline CDR1 SGHDT, CDR2 YYEEEE. J was trimmed by 2 bases and V by 4 bases; bases with no gene match: 5. The CDR3 loop reads CASSVTGAQETQYF. DNA for the CDR3: TGTGCCAGCAGCGTAACAGGGGCGCAAGAGACCCAGTACTTC.

The gene calls are TRBV6-1 and TRBJ1-6; the D gene is possibly TRBD1 (6 bases). The CDR3 is 14 amino acids. Germline-derived CDR1 and CDR2 are MNHNS and SASEGT. Deletions cut 7 bases from V and 6 bases from J, with 13 bases between. The CDR3 spells CASTTGHPNSPLHF. CDR3 nucleotide sequence: TGTGCCAGCACCACAGGGCACCCTAATTCACCCCTCCACTTT.

V usage is TRBV10-3 and J usage is TRBJ2-7, with 9 bases identical to TRBD1. The trim removed 10 bases at V and 3 bases at J, leaving 7 bases unmatched. CDR3 size: 13 residues. Per germline, CDR1 ENHRY and CDR2 SYGVKD. This CDR3 reads CATRDRDRYEQYF. In nucleotides, the CDR3 is TGTGCCACCCGGGACAGGGACCGCTACGAGCAGTACTTC.

The chain's CDR3 is CASRTDTNEKLFF. The DNA for the CDR3 is TGTGCCAGCAGGACAGATACTAATGAAAAACTGTTTTTT. The chain uses TRBV7-9 and TRBJ1-4; weak D call: TRBD1 (5 bases). The ends were cut back, 6 bases at V and 2 bases at J, with 7 bases in the middle. This CDR3 contains 13 residues. The germline gives CDR1 SEHNR, CDR2 FQNEAQ (reference sequence).

The V gene is TRBV29-1, the J gene TRBJ1-1; D not certain. The CDR3 loop spans 14 amino acids. V was clipped by 3 bases and J by 3 bases, with 14 bases between them. CDR1 and CDR2 from the germline V gene are SQVTM and ANQGSEA. The CDR3 bases are TGCAGCGTTGAGGTGATGTGGCCAGACACTGAAGCTTTCTTT. It specifies CSVEVMWPDTEAFF.

As for this clone: This same CDR3 is encoded by further DNA sequences in the sample. The V and J genes are TRBV4-1 and TRBJ2-2, with no clear D. This CDR3 contains 13 residues. Germline CDR1 and CDR2: MGHRA and YSYEKL. V lost 0 bases and J lost 6, with 5 bases in between. In DNA form, the CDR3 reads TGCGCCAGCAGCCAAGATCTAGCCGGGGAGCTGTTTTTT. This translates into CASSQDLAGELFF.

This clone occurred once. This chain links TRBV25-1 with TRBJ1-1; 11 nucleotides match TRBD1. J gave up 4 bases and V 6 bases, and 4 bases lay outside the gene matches. Germline V gene sequence: CDR1 MGHDK, CDR2 SYGVNS. The CDR3 loop spans 14 amino acids. CDR3 sequence (DNA): TGTGCCAGCAGCTGGACAGGGGGCGGCACTGAAGCTTTCTTT. It translates to CASSWTGGGTEAFF.

The V gene is TRBV5-4, the J gene TRBJ1-2; 8 nucleotides agree with TRBD1. Per the germline V gene, CDR1 is SGHNT and CDR2 is YYREEE (reference sequence). With 4 bases clipped from V and 8 bases from J, the junction kept 7 bases outside the gene matches. The CDR3 runs to 13 residues. The CDR3: CASSPGQGGGYTF. The CDR3 nucleotides read TGTGCCAGCAGCCCAGGACAGGGAGGAGGCTACACCTTC. Variable domain in full (rest from reference TRBV5-4 and TRBJ1-2): ETGVTQSPTHLIKTRGQQVTLRCSSQSGHNTVSWYQQALGQGPQFIFQYYREEENGRGNFPPRFSGLQFPNYSSELNVNALELDDSALYLCASSPGQGGGYTFGSGTRLTVV.

The chain uses TRBV4-2 and TRBJ1-1; D is perhaps TRBD1 (6 bases). Germline CDR1 reads LGHNA; CDR2 reads YNFKEQ. This CDR3 is 14 amino acids long. V dropped 4 bases and J dropped 1 base, with 10 bases sitting between them. CDR3 amino acids: CASSPRGGNTEAFF. The DNA for the CDR3 is TGTGCCAGCAGCCCAAGGGGGGGGAACACTGAAGCTTTCTTT.

The chain links TRBV29-1 to TRBJ2-5, with D tentatively TRBD1 (5 bases). Looked up from germline, CDR1 is SQVTM and CDR2 is ANQGSEA. V was clipped by 3 bases and J by 4 bases, with 9 bases between them. CDR3 length: 12 residues. Here the CDR3 DNA reads TGCAGCGTTGACAGGGCTCGAGAGACCCAGTACTTC. It translates to CSVDRARETQYF.